A single sample gave rise to the 20 T cell receptor beta chains below, sequenced in a study of graft-versus-host responses after intestinal transplantation. Data came from immunoSEQ multiplex PCR; TCRdb stores just in-frame clones and leaves some out. This sample yields under 50,000 clones, of which roughly nine tenths are seen a single time; approximately 7.1% belongs to the top ten. The specimen was PBMCs, collected about 270 days after transplant. All receptors come from a human patient who received an intestinal transplant, so some T cells may come from the graft donor.

This clone was picked up a small number of times. The genes are TRBV6-6 and TRBJ2-7; D gene uncertain. Trimming removed 7 bases at V and 3 bases at J, with 4 bases between. The CDR3 covers 10 residues. Germline V gene sequence: CDR1 MNHNY, CDR2 SVGAGI (reference sequence). CDR3 loop: CASTLYEQYF. For the CDR3, the DNA is TGTGCCAGCACCCTCTACGAGCAGTACTTC.

This chain uses TRBV11-2 with TRBJ2-7, with 8 nucleotides matching TRBD2. The germline CDR1 and CDR2 sequences are SGHAT and FQNNGV. Trimming took 3 bases from V and 3 from J; bases not matched to a gene: 1. This CDR3 is 13 amino acids long. The CDR3 protein is CASSFGGGYEQYF. DNA for the CDR3: TGTGCCAGCAGCTTCGGGGGGGGCTACGAGCAGTACTTC.

In this sample, this clone turned up once. The V and J genes are TRBV30 and TRBJ1-1, with D perhaps TRBD1 (6 bases). CDR3 length: 13 residues. V was clipped by 8 bases and J by 4 bases, with 17 bases between them. CDR1 and CDR2 from the germline V gene are GTSNPN and SVGIG (reference sequence). The CDR3 protein is CAQLRKGGTEAFF. The DNA for the CDR3 is TGTGCCCAGTTAAGGAAGGGGGGCACTGAAGCTTTCTTT.

CDR3 sequence reads: CASSEGGQGWTYEQYF. CDR3 DNA sequence: TGTGCCAGCAGTGAGGGGGGACAGGGATGGACCTACGAGCAGTACTTC. The gene calls are TRBV6-1 and TRBJ2-7, with 9 positions matching TRBD1. V shed 3 bases and J 2 bases; nucleotides not matched to a gene: 8. The CDR3 is 16 residues long. The germline gives CDR1 MNHNS, CDR2 SASEGT.

The gene calls are TRBV6-6 and TRBJ1-5; possibly TRBD1 for D (5 bases). CDR3 size: 15 residues. Germline CDR1 MNHNY, CDR2 SVGAGI (reference sequence). V lost 7 bases, J lost 0 bases, and 13 bases lay in between. CDR3 in amino acids: CASKRRGDSNQPQHF. CDR3 nucleotide sequence: TGTGCCAGCAAGAGGCGGGGGGATAGCAATCAGCCCCAGCATTTT.

This rearrangement joins TRBV6-5 to TRBJ1-5; weak D call: TRBD1 (5 bases). The CDR3 is 13 amino acids. The germline CDR1 and CDR2 sequences are MNHEY and SVGAGI. The V end lost 7 bases, the J end lost 6 bases, and 13 bases lay between the germline ends. CDR3 bases: TGTGCCAGCAAAGGGGCCGGTGGTCAGCCCCAGCATTTT. Translated: CASKGAGGQPQHF.

The DNA for the CDR3 is TGTGCCAGCAGTCCCGGACCGGGACAGATTTATCAAACTAATGAAAAACTGTTTTTT. Encoded protein: CASSPGPGQIYQTNEKLFF. This sequence joins TRBV27 and TRBJ1-4; 7 positions match TRBD1. Trimming at V came to 5 bases and at J to 1 base, leaving 16 bases not matched to a gene. CDR3 length: 19 residues. The germline CDR1 and CDR2 sequences are MNHEY and SMNVEV (reference sequence).

V gene TRBV2 combines with J gene TRBJ1-2; no clear D gene. V lost 5 bases, J lost 0 bases, and 13 bases lay in between. Germline V CDR1 and CDR2: SNHLY, FYNNEI. The CDR3 loop spans 15 amino acids. The CDR3 reads CASSPPTWANYGYTF. As DNA, the CDR3 is TGTGCCAGCAGTCCCCCTACTTGGGCTAACTATGGCTACACCTTC.

The DNA for the CDR3 is TGTGCCAGCTCACGCCCCGGAGGGGGCGCCTACAATGAGCAGTTCTTC. Translating it yields CASSRPGGGAYNEQFF. The chain joins TRBV18 to TRBJ2-1, with D perhaps TRBD1 (7 bases). Trimming took off 4 bases at V and 2 bases at J, with 15 bases between the two ends. Germline-derived CDR1 and CDR2 are KGHSH and LQKENI. The CDR3 has 16 amino acids. The full variable domain, with the rest looked up from reference TRBV18 and TRBJ2-1, is NAGVMQNPRHLVRRRGQEARLRCSPMKGHSHVYWYRQLPEEGLKFMVYLQKENIIDESGMPKERFSAEFPKEGPSILRIQQVVRGDSAAYFCASSRPGGGAYNEQFFGPGTRLTVL.

V is TRBV5-1 and J is TRBJ2-7; D is unclear. Trimming shortened V by 0 bases and J by 6 bases, and 10 bases separated the two germline ends. CDR1 SGHRS and CDR2 YFSETQ come from the germline V gene. This CDR3 region has 13 residues. In nucleotides, the CDR3 is TGCGCCAGCAGCTTGGAGCGATGGGCCGAGCAGTACTTC. It is translated as CASSLERWAEQYF.

This sequence joins TRBV6-1 and TRBJ2-7; 10 bases are shared with TRBD2. Germline V CDR1 and CDR2: MNHNS, SASEGT. Trimming cost V 6 bases and J 2 bases; bases outside gene matches: 7. This CDR3 has 15 amino acids. The CDR3, as DNA: TGTGCCAGCAGCCTTAGCGGGGGGCCCCCCTACGAGCAGTACTTC. This gives the protein CASSLSGGPPYEQYF.

V gene TRBV21-1 combines with J gene TRBJ2-1; TRBD2, the D gene given by the table, was not confirmed from the DNA. TRBV21-1 is deemed a pseudogene. CDR3 length: 17 residues. For the CDR3, the DNA is TGTGCCAGCAGAACACCGATAGCTACACATTCCGACAATGAGCAGTTCTTC. It yields the protein CASRTPIATHSDNEQFF.

The genes are TRBV7-2 and TRBJ2-3, with a possible D match to TRBD2 (6 bases). V dropped 5 bases and J dropped 3 bases, with 15 bases sitting between them. In germline, CDR1 is SGHTA, CDR2 FQGNSA. The CDR3 spans 15 residues. CDR3 loop: CASSPSLGGTDTQYF. The CDR3, as DNA: TGTGCCAGCAGCCCGTCCCTGGGGGGAACAGATACGCAGTATTTT.

The chain employs TRBV6-4 and TRBJ2-2, with TRBD2 matching over 7 bases. V dropped 2 bases and J dropped 3; count of bases not matched to a gene: 3. CDR3 size: 15 residues. Germline V lookup: CDR1 MRHNA, CDR2 SNTAGT. The DNA of the CDR3 is TGTGCCAGCAGTGACACGGGGGGTGACACCGGGGAGCTGTTTTTT. Translating gives CASSDTGGDTGELFF.

This clone was counted a single time. This chain links TRBV19 with TRBJ2-1, with D maybe TRBD2 (7 bases). The ends were cut back, 5 bases at V and 6 bases at J, with 11 bases in the middle. CDR1 LNHDA and CDR2 SQIVND come from the germline V gene (reference sequence). The CDR3 covers 13 residues. In nucleotides, the CDR3 is TGTGCCAGTAGTGGGGGGGCGTTCAATGAGCAGTTCTTC. It translates to CASSGGAFNEQFF.

V gene TRBV9 combines with J gene TRBJ2-7; D ambiguous. This CDR3 is built from 13 residues. CDR1 is SGDLS, CDR2 YYNGEE, per germline. Deletions cut 0 bases from V and 5 bases from J, with 9 bases between. For the CDR3, the DNA is TGTGCCAGCAGCGTAGAATCGCATCACGAGCAGTACTTC. Translated: CASSVESHHEQYF.

This sequence joins TRBV6-5 and TRBJ2-2; no clear D. The length of the CDR3 is 13 residues. Trimming took 2 bases from V and 8 from J, leaving 9 bases between them. The germline V gene has CDR1 MNHEY and CDR2 SVGAGI. The CDR3 spells CASSYSPPGELFF. As DNA, the CDR3 is TGTGCCAGCAGTTACAGCCCCCCAGGGGAGCTGTTTTTT.

The chain employs TRBV21-1 and TRBJ1-3. TRBV21-1 is termed a pseudogene. The CDR3 is 16 amino acids. The CDR3 nucleotides read TGTGCCAGCAGCAAAGGATGGCGAGGGTTCGGAAACACCATATATTTT. It codes for CASSKGWRGFGNTIYF.

The CDR3 nucleotides are TGTGCCAGCAGCTTAGGACAGGGAGCTGCAACTAATGAAAAACTGTTTTTT. It specifies CASSLGQGAATNEKLFF. The rearrangement joins TRBV7-9 to TRBJ1-4, with TRBD1 identical over 7 bases. CDR3 length: 17 amino acids. The trim removed 1 base at V and 0 bases at J, leaving 5 bases unmatched. Germline V CDR1 and CDR2: SEHNR, FQNEAQ (reference sequence).

This rearrangement joins TRBV7-6 to TRBJ2-5, with 10 positions matching TRBD2. The CDR3 is 15 amino acids. The germline gives CDR1 SGHVS, CDR2 FNYEAQ. V lost 5 bases and J lost 2; bases outside the gene matches: 5. CDR3 nucleotides: TGTGCCAGCAGCACCACAGCGGGGGGGCAAGAGACCCAGTACTTC. Translating gives CASSTTAGGQETQYF.